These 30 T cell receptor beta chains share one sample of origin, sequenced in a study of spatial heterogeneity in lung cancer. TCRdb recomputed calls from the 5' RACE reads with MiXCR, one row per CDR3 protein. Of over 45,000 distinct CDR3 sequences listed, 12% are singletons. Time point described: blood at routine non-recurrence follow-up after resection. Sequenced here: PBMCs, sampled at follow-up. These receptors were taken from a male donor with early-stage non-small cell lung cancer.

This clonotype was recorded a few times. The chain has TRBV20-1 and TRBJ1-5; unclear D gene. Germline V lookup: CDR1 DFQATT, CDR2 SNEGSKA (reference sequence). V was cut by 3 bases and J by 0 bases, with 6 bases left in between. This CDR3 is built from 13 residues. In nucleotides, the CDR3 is TGCAGTGCTAGGTCCTATAGCAATCAGCCCCAGCATTTT. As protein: CSARSYSNQPQHF.

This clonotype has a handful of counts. The CDR3 coding sequence is TGTGCCAGCAGTCCCCGAACAGGGGATGGGACCCAGTACTTC. This encodes CASSPRTGDGTQYF. This chain connects TRBV12-3 or TRBV12-4 to TRBJ2-5; 7 positions agree with TRBD1. This CDR3 is built from 14 residues. V shed 5 bases and J 7 bases; nucleotides not matched to a gene: 10.

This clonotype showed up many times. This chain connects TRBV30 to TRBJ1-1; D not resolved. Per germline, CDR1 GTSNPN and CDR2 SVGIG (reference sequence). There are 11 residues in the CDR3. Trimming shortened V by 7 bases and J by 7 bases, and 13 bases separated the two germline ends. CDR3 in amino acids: CASRESLEAFF. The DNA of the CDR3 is TGTGCCTCCCGGGAATCACTTGAAGCTTTCTTT.

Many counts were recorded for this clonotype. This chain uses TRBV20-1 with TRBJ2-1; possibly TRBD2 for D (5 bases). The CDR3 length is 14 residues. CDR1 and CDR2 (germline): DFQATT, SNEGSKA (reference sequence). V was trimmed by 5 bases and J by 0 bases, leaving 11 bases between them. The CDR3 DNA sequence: TGCAGTGCTGAACCACTAGACTCCTACAATGAGCAGTTCTTC. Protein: CSAEPLDSYNEQFF.

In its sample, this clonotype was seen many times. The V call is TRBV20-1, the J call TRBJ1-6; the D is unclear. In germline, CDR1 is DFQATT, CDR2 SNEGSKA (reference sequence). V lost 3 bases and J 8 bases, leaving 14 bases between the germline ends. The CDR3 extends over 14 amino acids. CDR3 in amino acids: CSARGNQWDSPLHF. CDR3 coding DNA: TGCAGTGCTAGGGGGAATCAGTGGGATTCACCCCTCCACTTT.

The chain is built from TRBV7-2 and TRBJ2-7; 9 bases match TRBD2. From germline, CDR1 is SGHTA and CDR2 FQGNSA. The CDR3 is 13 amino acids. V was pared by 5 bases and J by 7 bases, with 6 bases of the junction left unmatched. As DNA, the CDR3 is TGTGCCAGCAGCCCGGGGACTAGCCAGGAGCAGTACTTC. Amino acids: CASSPGTSQEQYF. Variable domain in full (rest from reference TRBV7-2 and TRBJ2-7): GAGVSQSPSNKVTEKGKDVELRCDPISGHTALYWYRQSLGQGLEFLIYFQGNSAPDKSGLPSDRFSAERTGGSVSTLTIQRTQQEDSAVYLCASSPGTSQEQYFGPGTRLTVT.

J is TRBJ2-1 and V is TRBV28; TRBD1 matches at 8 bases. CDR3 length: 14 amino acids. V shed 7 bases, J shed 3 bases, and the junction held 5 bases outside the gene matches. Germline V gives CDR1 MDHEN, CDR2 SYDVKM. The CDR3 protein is CASKRGQVYNEQFF. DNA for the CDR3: TGTGCCAGCAAACGGGGACAGGTCTACAATGAGCAGTTCTTC.

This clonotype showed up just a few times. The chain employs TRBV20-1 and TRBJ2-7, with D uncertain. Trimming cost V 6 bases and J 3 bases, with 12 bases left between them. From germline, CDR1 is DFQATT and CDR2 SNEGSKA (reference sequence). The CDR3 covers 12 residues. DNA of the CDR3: TGCAGTGCCCGCCCTGACTTCTACGAGCAGTACTTC. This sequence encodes CSARPDFYEQYF.

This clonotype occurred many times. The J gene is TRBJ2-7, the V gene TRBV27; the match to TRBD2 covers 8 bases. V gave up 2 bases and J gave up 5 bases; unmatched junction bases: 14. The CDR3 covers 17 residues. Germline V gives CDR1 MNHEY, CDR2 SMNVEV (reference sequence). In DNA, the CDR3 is TGTGCCAGCAGTTTAGTCGGAAGTAGCGGGATCTTCCACGAGCAGTACTTC. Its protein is CASSLVGSSGIFHEQYF.

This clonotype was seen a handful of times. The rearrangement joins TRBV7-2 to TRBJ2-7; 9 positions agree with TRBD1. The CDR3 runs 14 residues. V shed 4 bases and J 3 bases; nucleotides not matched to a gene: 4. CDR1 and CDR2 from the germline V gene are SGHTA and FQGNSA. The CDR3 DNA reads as TGTGCCAGCAGCTGGGGACAGGGCGGCTACGAGCAGTACTTC. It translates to CASSWGQGGYEQYF.

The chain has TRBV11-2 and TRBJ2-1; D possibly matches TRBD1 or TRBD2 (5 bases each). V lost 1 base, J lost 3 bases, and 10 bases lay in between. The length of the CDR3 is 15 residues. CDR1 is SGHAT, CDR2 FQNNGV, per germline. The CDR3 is CASSLGGSFYNEQFF. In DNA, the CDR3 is TGTGCCAGCAGCTTAGGGGGGAGTTTCTACAATGAGCAGTTCTTC. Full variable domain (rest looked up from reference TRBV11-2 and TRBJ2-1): EAGVAQSPRYKIIEKRQSVAFWCNPISGHATLYWYQQILGQGPKLLIQFQNNGVVDDSQLPKDRFSAERLKGVDSTLKIQPAKLEDSAVYLCASSLGGSFYNEQFFGPGTRLTVL.

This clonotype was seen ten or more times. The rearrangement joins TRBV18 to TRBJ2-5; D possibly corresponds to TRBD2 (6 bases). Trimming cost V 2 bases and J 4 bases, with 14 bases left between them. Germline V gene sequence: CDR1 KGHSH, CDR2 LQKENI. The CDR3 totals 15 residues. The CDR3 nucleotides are TGTGCCAGCTCACCATGGACGTCCGGGGGAGAGACCCAGTACTTC. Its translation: CASSPWTSGGETQYF. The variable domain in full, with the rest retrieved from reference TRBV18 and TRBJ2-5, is NAGVMQNPRHLVRRRGQEARLRCSPMKGHSHVYWYRQLPEEGLKFMVYLQKENIIDESGMPKERFSAEFPKEGPSILRIQQVVRGDSAAYFCASSPWTSGGETQYFGPGTRLLVL.

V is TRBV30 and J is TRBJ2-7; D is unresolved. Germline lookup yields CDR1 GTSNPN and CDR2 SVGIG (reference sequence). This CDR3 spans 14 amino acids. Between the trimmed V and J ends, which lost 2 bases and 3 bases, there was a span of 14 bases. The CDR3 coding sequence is TGTGCCTGGAGTCCGGACCCACTTTTCTACGAGCAGTACTTC. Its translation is CAWSPDPLFYEQYF.

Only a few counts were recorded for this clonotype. CDR3 DNA sequence: TGTGCCAGTAATCGGGACGGCTACACAGATACGCAGTATTTT. It encodes CASNRDGYTDTQYF. This chain joins TRBV19 and TRBJ2-3, with D possibly being TRBD1 or TRBD2 (5 bases each). CDR3 size: 14 residues. V shed 7 bases and J shed 2 bases, with 13 bases lying between them. Germline V gives CDR1 LNHDA, CDR2 SQIVND (reference sequence).

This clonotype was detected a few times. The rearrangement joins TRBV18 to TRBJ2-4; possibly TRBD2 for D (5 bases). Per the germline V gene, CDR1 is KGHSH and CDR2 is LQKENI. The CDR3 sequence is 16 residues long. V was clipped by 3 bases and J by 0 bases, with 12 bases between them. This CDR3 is CASSPGINLAKNIQYF. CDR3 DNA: TGTGCCAGCTCACCCGGGATCAACCTAGCCAAAAACATTCAGTACTTC.

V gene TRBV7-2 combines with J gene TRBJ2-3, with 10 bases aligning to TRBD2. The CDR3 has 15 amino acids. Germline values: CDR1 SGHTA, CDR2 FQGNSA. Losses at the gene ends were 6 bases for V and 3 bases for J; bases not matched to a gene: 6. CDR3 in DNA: TGTGCCAGCAGATCTCCGGGACTAGCGACAGATACGCAGTATTTT. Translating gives CASRSPGLATDTQYF.

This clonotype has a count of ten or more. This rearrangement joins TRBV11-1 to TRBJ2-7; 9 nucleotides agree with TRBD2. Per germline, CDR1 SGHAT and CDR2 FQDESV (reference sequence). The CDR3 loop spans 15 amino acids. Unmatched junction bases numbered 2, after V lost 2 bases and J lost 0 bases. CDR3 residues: CASSLIAGDSYEQYF. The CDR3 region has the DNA TGTGCCAGCAGCTTAATAGCGGGGGACTCCTACGAGCAGTACTTC. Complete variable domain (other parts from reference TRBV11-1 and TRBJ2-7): EAEVAQSPRYKITEKSQAVAFWCDPISGHATLYWYRQILGQGPELLVQFQDESVVDDSQLPKDRFSAERLKGVDSTLKIQPAELGDSAMYLCASSLIAGDSYEQYFGPGTRLTVT.

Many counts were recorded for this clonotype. The CDR3 region is CASSPTNEQFF. For the CDR3, the DNA is TGCGCCAGCTCACCCACCAATGAGCAGTTCTTC. The rearrangement uses TRBV4-3 and TRBJ2-1; no clear D. Germline V gene data show CDR1 as LGHNA and CDR2 as YSLEER. The V gene lost 8 bases and the J gene lost 6 bases, with 8 bases spanning the gap. CDR3 size: 11 residues.

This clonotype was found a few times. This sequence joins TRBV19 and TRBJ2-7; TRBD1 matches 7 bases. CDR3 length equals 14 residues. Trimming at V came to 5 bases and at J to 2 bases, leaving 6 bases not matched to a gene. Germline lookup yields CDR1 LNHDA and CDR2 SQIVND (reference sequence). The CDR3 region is CASSLRDSPYEQYF. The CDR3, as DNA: TGTGCCAGTAGTCTCCGGGACAGTCCCTACGAGCAGTACTTC.

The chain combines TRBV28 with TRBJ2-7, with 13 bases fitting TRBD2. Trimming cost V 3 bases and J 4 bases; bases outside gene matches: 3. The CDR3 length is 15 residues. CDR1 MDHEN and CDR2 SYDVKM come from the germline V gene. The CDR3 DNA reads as TGTGCCAGCAGTTTCCCGACTAGCGGGGGGTACGAGCAGTACTTC. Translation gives CASSFPTSGGYEQYF.

CDR3 DNA: TGTGCCAGCAGCCAATCCCGGACCGGAAACACCATATATTTT. Translation: CASSQSRTGNTIYF. The chain employs TRBV4-2 and TRBJ1-3; D remains unclear. Trimming stripped 2 bases from V and 4 bases from J, with 9 bases between. Germline CDR1 is LGHNA and CDR2 is YNFKEQ. The CDR3 spans 14 residues.

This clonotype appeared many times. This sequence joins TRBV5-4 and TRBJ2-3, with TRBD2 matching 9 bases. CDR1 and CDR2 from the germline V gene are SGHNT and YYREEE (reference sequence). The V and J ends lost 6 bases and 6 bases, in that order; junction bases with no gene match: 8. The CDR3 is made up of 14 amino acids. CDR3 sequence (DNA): TGTGCCAGCAAGACTAGCGGAGGGGGGGATACGCAGTATTTT. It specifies CASKTSGGGDTQYF.

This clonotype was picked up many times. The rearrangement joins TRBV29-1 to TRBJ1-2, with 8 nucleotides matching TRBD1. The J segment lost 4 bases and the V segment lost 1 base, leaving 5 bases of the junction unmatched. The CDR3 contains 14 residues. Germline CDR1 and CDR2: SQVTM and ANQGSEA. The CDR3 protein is CSVEGGQGGYGYTF. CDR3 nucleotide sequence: TGCAGCGTTGAAGGCGGACAGGGAGGCTATGGCTACACCTTC.

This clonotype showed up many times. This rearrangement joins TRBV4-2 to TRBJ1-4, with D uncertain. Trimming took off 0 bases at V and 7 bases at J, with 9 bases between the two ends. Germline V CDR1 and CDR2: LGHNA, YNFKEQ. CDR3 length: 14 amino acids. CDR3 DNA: TGTGCCAGCAGCCAAGATGGCCAGGTTGAAAAACTGTTTTTT. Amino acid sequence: CASSQDGQVEKLFF.

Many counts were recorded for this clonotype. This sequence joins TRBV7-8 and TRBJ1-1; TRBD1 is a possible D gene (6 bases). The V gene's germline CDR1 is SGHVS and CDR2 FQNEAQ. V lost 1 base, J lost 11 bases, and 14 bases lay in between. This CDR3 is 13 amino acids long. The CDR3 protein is CASSLEGDGEAFF. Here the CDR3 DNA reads TGTGCCAGCAGCTTAGAGGGGGATGGAGAGGCTTTCTTT.

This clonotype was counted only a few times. DNA for the CDR3: TGTGCCAGCAGCCGGACTAGCGGGGCGGGGGCAGATACGCAGTATTTT. This translates into CASSRTSGAGADTQYF. The chain links TRBV7-2 to TRBJ2-3; 12 positions agree with TRBD2. With 5 bases clipped from V and 4 bases from J, the junction kept 7 bases outside the gene matches. Germline loops: CDR1 SGHTA, CDR2 FQGNSA. The CDR3 is 16 residues long.

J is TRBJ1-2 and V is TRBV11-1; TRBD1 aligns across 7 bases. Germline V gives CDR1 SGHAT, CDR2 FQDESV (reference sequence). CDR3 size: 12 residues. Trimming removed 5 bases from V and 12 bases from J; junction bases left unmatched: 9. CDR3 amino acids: CASSPGQAGHTF. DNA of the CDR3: TGTGCCAGCAGCCCCGGACAGGCCGGTCACACCTTC. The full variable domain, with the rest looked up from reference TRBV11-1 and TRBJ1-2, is EAEVAQSPRYKITEKSQAVAFWCDPISGHATLYWYRQILGQGPELLVQFQDESVVDDSQLPKDRFSAERLKGVDSTLKIQPAELGDSAMYLCASSPGQAGHTFGSGTRLTVV.

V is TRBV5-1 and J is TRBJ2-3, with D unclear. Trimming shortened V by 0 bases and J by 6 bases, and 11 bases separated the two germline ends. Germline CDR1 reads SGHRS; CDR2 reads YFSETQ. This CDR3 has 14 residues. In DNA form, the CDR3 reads TGCGCCAGCAGCTTGGCCCTTTTAGCCGATACGCAGTATTTT. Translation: CASSLALLADTQYF. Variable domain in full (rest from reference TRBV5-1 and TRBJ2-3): KAGVTQTPRYLIKTRGQQVTLSCSPISGHRSVSWYQQTPGQGLQFLFEYFSETQRNKGNFPGRFSGRQFSNSRSEMNVSTLELGDSALYLCASSLALLADTQYFGPGTRLTVL.

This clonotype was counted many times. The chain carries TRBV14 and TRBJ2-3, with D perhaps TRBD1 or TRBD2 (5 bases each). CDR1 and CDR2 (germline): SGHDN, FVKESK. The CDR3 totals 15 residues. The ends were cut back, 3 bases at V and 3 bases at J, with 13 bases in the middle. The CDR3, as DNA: TGTGCCAGCAGCCAGCAGAAGGGACCGACAGATACGCAGTATTTT. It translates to CASSQQKGPTDTQYF. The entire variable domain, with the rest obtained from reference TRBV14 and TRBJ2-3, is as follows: EAGVTQFPSHSVIEKGQTVTLRCDPISGHDNLYWYRRVMGKEIKFLLHFVKESKQDESGMPNNRFLAERTGGTYSTLKVQPAELEDSGVYFCASSQQKGPTDTQYFGPGTRLTVL.

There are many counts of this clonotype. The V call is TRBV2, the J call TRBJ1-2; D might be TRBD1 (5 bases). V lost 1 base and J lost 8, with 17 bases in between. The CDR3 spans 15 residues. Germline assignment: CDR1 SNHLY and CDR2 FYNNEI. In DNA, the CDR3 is TGTGCCAGCAGTGAAGATTCCCCTAGGACATACGGCTACACCTTC. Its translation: CASSEDSPRTYGYTF.